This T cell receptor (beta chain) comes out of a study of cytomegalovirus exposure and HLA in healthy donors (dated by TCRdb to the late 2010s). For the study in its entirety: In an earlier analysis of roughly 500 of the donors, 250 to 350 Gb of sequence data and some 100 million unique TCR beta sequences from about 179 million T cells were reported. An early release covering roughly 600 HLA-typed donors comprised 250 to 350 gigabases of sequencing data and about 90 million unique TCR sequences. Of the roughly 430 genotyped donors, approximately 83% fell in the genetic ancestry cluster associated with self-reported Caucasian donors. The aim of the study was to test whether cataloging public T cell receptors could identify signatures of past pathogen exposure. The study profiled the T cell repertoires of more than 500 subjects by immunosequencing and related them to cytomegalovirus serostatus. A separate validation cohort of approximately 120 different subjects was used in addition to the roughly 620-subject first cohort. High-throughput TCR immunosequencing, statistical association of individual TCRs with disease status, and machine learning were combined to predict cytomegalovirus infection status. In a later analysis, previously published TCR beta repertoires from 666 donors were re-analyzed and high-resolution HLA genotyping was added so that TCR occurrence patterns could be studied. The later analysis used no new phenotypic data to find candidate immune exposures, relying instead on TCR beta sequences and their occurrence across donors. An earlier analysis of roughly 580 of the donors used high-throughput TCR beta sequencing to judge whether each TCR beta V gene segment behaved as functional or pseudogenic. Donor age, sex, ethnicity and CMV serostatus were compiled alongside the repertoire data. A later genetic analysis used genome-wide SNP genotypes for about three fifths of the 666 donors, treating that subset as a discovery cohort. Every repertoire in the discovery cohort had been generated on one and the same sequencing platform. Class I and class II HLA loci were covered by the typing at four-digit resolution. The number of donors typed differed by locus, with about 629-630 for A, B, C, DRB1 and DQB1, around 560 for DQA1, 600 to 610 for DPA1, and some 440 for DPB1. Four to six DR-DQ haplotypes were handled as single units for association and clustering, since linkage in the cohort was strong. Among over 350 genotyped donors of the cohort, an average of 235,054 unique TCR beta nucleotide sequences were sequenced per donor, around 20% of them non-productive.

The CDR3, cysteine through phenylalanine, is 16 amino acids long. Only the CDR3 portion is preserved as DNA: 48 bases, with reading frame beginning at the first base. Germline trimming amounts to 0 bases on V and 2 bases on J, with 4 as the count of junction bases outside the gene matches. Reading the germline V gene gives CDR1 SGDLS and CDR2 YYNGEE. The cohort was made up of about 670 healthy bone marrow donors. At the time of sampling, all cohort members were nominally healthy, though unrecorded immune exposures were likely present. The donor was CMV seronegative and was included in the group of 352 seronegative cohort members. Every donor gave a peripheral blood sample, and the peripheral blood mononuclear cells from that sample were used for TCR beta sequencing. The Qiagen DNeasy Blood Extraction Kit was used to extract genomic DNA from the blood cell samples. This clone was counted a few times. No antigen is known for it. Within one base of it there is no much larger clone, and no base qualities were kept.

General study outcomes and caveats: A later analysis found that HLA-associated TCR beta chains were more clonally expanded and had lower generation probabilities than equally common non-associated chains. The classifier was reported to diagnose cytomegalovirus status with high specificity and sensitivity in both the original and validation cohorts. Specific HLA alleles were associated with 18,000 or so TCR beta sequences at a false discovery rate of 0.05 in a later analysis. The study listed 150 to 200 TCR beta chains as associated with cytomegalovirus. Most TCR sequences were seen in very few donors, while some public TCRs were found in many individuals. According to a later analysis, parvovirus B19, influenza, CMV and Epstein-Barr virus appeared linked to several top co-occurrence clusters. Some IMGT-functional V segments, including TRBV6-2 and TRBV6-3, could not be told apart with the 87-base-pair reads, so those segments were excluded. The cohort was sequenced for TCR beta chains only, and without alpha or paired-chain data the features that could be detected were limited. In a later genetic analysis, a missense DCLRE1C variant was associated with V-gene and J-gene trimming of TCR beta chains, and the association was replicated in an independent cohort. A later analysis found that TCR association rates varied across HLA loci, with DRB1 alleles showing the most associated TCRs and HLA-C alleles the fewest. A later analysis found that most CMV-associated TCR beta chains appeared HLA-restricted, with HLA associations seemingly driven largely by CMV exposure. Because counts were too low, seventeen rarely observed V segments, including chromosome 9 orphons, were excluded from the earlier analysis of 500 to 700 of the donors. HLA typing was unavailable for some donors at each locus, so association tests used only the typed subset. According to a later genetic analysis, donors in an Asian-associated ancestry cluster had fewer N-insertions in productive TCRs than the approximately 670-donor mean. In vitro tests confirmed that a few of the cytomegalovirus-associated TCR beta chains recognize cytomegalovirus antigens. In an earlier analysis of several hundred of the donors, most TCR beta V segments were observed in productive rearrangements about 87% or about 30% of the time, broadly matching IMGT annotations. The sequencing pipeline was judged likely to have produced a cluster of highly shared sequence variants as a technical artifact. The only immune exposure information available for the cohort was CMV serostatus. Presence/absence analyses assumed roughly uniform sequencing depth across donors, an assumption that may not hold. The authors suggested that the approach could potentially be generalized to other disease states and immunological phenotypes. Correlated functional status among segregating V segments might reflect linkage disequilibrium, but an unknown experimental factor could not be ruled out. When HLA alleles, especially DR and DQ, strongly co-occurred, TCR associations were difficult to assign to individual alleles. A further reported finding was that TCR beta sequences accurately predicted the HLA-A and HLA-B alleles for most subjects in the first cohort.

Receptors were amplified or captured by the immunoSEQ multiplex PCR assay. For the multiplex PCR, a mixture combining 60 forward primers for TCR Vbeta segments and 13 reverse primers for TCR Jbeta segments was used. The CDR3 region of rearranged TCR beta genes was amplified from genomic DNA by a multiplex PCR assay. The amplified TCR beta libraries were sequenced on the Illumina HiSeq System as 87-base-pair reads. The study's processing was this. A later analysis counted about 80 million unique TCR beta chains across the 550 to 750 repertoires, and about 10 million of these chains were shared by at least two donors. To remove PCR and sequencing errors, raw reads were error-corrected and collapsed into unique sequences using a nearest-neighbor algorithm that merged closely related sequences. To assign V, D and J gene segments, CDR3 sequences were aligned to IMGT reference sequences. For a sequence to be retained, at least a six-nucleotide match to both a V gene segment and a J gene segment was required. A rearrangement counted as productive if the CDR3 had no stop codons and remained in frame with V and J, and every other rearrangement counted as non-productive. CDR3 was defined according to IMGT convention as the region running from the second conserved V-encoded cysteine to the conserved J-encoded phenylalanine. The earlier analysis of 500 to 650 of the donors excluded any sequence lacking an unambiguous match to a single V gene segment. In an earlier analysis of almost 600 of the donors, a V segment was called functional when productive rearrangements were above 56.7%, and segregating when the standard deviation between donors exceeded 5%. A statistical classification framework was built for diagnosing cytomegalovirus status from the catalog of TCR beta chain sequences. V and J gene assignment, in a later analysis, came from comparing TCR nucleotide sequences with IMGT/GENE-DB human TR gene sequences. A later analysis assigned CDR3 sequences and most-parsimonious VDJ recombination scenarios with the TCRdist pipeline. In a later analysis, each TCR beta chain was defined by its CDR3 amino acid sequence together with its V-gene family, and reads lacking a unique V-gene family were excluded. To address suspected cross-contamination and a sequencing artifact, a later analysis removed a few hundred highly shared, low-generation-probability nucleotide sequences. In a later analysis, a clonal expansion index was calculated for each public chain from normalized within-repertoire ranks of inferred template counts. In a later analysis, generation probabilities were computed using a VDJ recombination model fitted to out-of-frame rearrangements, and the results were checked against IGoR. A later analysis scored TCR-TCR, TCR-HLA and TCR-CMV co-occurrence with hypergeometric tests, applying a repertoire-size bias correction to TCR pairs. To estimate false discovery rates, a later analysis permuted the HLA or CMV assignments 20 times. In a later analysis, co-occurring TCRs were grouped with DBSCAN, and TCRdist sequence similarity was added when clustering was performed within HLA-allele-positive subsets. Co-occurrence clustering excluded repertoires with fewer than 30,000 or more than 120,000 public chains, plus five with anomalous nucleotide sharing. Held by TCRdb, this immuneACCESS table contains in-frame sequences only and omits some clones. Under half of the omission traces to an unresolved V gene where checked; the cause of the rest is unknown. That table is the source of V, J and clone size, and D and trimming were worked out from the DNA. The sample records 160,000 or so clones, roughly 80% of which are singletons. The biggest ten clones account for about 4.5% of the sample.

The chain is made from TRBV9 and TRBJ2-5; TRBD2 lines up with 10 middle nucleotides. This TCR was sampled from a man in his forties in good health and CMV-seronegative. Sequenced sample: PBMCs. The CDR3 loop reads CASSVGGAGGQETQYF. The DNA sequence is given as TGTGCCAGCAGCGTAGGGGGAGCGGGGGGGCAAGAGACCCAGTACTTC.